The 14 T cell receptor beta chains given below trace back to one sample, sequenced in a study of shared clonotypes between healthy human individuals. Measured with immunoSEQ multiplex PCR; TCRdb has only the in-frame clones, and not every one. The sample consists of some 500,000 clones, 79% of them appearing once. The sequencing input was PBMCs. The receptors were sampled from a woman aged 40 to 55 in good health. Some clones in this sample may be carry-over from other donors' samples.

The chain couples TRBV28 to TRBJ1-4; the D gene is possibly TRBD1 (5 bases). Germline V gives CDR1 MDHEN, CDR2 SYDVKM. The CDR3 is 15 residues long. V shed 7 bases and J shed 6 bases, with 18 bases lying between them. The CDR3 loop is CASTPAQGRYEKLFF. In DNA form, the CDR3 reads TGTGCCAGCACCCCGGCCCAGGGCCGATATGAAAAACTGTTTTTT.

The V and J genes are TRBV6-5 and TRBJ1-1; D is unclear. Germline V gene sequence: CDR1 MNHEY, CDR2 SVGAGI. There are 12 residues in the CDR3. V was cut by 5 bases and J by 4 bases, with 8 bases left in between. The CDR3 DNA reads TGTGCCAGCAGTCGCGACTCCACTGAAGCTTTCTTT. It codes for CASSRDSTEAFF.

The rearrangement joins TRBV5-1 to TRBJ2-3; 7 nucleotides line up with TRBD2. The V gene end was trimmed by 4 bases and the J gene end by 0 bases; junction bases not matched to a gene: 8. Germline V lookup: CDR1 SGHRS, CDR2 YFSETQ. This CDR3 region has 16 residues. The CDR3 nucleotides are TGCGCCAGCAGCATCTCGGGAGGCCTTAGCACAGATACGCAGTATTTT. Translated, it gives CASSISGGLSTDTQYF.

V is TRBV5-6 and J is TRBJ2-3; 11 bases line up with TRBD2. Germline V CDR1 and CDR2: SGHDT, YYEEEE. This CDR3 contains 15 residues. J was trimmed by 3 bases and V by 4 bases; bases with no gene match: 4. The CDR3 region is CASSPLAGGTDTQYF. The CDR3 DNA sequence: TGTGCCAGCAGCCCCTTAGCGGGAGGGACAGATACGCAGTATTTT.

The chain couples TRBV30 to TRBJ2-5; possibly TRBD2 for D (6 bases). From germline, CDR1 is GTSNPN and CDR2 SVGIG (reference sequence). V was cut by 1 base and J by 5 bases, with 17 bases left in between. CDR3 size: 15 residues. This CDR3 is CAWSALLAPPETQYF. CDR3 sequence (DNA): TGTGCCTGGAGTGCCCTACTAGCCCCACCCGAGACCCAGTACTTC.

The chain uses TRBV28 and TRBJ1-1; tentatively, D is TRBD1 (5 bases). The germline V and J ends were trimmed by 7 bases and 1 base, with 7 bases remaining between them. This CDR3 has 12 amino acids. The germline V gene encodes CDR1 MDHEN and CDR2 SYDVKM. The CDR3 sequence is CASTTANTEAFF. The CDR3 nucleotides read TGTGCCAGCACGACAGCGAACACTGAAGCTTTCTTT.

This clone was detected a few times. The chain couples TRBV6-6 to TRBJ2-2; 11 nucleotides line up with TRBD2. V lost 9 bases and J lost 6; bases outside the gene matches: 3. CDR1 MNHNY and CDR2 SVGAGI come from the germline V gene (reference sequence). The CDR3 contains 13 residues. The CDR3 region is CASSGRVAGELFF. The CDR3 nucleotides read TGTGCCAGTAGCGGGAGGGTGGCCGGGGAGCTGTTTTTT.

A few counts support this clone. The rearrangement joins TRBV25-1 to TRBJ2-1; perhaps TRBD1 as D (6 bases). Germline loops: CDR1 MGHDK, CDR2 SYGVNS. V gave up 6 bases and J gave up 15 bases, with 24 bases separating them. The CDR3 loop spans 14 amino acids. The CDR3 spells CASRPQGTPHLRFF. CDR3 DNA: TGTGCCAGCAGACCGCAGGGGACCCCTCATTTGCGGTTCTTC.

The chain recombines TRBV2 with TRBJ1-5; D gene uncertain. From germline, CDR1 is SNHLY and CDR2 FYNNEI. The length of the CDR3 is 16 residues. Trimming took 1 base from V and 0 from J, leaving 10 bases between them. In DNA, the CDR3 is TGTGCCAGCAGTGAAGTTCCGCGCTATAGCAATCAGCCCCAGCATTTT. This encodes CASSEVPRYSNQPQHF.

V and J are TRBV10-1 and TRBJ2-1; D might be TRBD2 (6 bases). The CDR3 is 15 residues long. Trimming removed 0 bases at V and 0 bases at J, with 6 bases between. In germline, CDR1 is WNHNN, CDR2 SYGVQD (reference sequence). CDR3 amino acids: CASSESGGSYNEQFF. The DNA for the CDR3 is TGCGCCAGCAGTGAGTCCGGGGGCTCCTACAATGAGCAGTTCTTC.

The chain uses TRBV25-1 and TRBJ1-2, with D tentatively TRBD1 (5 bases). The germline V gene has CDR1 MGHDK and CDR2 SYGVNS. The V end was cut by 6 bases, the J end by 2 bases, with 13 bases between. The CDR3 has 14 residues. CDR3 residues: CASSPGGPNYGYTF. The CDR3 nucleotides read TGTGCCAGCAGCCCTGGGGGACCGAACTATGGCTACACCTTC.

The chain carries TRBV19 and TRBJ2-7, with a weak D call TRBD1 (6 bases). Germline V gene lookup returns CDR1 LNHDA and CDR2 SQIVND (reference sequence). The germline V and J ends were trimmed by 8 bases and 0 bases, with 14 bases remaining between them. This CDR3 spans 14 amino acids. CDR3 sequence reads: CASSLDSLSYEQYF. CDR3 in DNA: TGTGCCAGTTCTCTGGACAGCCTCTCCTACGAGCAGTACTTC.

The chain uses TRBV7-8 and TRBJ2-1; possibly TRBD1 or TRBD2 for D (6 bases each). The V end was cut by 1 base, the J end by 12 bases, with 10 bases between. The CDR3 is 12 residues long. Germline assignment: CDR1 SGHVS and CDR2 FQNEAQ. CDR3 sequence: CASSLDREVQFF. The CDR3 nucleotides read TGTGCCAGCAGCTTAGACAGGGAGGTGCAGTTCTTC.

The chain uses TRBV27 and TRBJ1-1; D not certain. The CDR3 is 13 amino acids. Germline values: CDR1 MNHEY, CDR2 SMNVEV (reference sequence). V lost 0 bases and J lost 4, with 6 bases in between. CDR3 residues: CASSLSRSTEAFF. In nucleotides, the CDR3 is TGTGCCAGCAGTTTATCGCGGAGCACTGAAGCTTTCTTT.